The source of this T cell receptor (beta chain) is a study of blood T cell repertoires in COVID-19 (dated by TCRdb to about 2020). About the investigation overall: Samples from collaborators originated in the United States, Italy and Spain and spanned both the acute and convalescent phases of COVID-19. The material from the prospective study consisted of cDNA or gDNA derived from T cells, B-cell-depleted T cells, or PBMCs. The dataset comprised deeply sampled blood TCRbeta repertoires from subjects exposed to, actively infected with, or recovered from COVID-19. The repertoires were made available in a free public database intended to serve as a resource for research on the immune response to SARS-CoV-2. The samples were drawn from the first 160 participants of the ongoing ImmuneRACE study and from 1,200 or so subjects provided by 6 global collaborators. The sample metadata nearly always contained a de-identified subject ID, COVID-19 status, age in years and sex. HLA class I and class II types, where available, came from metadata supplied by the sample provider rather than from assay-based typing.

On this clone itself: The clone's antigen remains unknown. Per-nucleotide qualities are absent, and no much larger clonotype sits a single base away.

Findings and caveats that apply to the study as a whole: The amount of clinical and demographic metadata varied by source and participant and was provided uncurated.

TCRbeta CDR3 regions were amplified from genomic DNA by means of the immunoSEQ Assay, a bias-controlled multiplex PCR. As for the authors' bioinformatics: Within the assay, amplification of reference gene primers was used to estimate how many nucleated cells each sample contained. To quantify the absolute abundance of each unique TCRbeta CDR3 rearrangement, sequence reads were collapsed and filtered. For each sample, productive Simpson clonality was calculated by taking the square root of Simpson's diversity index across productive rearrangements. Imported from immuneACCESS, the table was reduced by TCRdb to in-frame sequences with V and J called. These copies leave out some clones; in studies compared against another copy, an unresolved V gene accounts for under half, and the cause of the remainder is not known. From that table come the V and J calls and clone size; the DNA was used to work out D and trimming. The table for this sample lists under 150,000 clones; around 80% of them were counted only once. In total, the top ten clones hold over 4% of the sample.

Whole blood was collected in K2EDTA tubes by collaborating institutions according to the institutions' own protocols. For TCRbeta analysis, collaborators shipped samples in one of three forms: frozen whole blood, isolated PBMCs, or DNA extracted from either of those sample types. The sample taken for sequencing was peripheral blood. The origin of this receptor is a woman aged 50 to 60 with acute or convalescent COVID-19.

The CDR3: CASSQRTTVTGELFF. The DNA sequence reads TGTGCCAGCAGCCAAAGAACGACAGTTACCGGGGAGCTGTTTTTT. The receptor chain draws on TRBV3-1 (or the pseudogene TRBV3-2) and TRBJ2-2; TRBD1 is possibly the D segment (5 matching bases). From the germline V gene (reference sequence), CDR1 is LGHDT and CDR2 is YNNKEL. The CDR3 runs 15 amino acids, cysteine and phenylalanine included. The CDR3 DNA has 45 bases and is translated from base 1. Trimming at the junction amounts to 2 bases on V and 5 bases on J, and the germline ends lie 12 bases apart.